Shown below are 25 T cell receptor beta chains from a single sample sequenced in a study of Ad26.COV2.S vaccination and SARS-CoV-2 variants. Clones were read by immunoSEQ multiplex PCR, and TCRdb kept only the in-frame ones, dropping some. This sample has 350,000 to 450,000 clones, with around 93% found just once. Stated treatment: some 20 received Ad26.COV2.S at low or high dose, single or two shots; about five received placebo; per-sample allocation not given. Sample collection was performed on day 63 after the first vaccine or placebo injection. Sequenced material: peripheral blood, taken in a trial of Ad26.COV2.S vaccine versus placebo. The receptors stem from a person between 18 and 59 years old who received the Ad26.COV2.S COVID-19 vaccine or a placebo.

The rearrangement links TRBV6-2 or TRBV6-3 to TRBJ2-5; D unresolved. V lost 2 bases to trimming and J lost 5 bases, with 6 bases between them. This CDR3 has 12 residues. Germline CDR1 is MNHEY and CDR2 is SVGEGT. CDR3 loop: CASSYVEETQYF. The CDR3 DNA reads TGTGCCAGCAGTTACGTGGAGGAGACCCAGTACTTC.

The V and J genes are TRBV19 and TRBJ2-7; D is perhaps TRBD1 (5 bases). The V and J ends lost 4 bases and 2 bases respectively, with 15 bases between them. Germline V gene lookup returns CDR1 LNHDA and CDR2 SQIVND (reference sequence). This CDR3 is 15 amino acids long. Here the CDR3 DNA reads TGTGCCAGTAGTAACCCAGGGTCACCAACCTACGAGCAGTACTTC. This sequence encodes CASSNPGSPTYEQYF.

The rearrangement links TRBV6-4 to TRBJ2-1; D remains ambiguous. Germline V gene data show CDR1 as MRHNA and CDR2 as SNTAGT. The V end was cut by 0 bases, the J end by 14 bases, with 8 bases between. The CDR3 covers 11 residues. CDR3 sequence: CASSDSKVKFF. As DNA, the CDR3 is TGTGCCAGCAGTGACTCGAAGGTCAAGTTCTTC.

The gene calls are TRBV5-8 and TRBJ2-7; the D is unclear. Trimming took 1 base from V and 3 from J, leaving 5 bases between them. The germline CDR1 and CDR2 sequences are SGHTS and YDEGEE. The CDR3 has 12 residues. The chain's CDR3 is CASSLINYEQYF. DNA for the CDR3: TGTGCCAGCAGCTTGATTAACTACGAGCAGTACTTC.

The rearrangement uses TRBV13 and TRBJ2-4, with 7 bases identical to TRBD1. V lost 4 bases, J lost 9 bases, and 18 bases stayed unmatched. The germline gives CDR1 PRHDT, CDR2 FYEKMQ (reference sequence). This CDR3 comprises 17 residues. Here the CDR3 reads CASSSTYTGQTNTIQYF. Written as DNA, the CDR3 is TGTGCCAGCAGCTCGACCTATACGGGACAGACAAACACCATTCAGTACTTC.

The chain uses TRBV19 and TRBJ1-2, with unresolved D. The CDR3 consists of 16 residues. With 3 bases removed from V and 2 bases from J, the gap between germline ends came to 16 bases. CDR1 LNHDA and CDR2 SQIVND come from the germline V gene (reference sequence). This CDR3 reads CASSIGPRSSNYGYTF. The DNA of the CDR3 is TGTGCCAGTAGTATTGGTCCGAGGAGCTCAAACTATGGCTACACCTTC.

This clone turned up a few times. The rearrangement uses TRBV18 and TRBJ1-3, with D unclear. Between the trimmed V and J ends, which lost 5 bases and 0 bases, there was a span of 5 bases. The germline V gene has CDR1 KGHSH and CDR2 LQKENI. The length of the CDR3 is 13 residues. This CDR3 reads CASSFGSGNTIYF. The CDR3 nucleotides are TGTGCCAGCTCATTCGGCTCTGGAAACACCATATATTTT.

This clone was seen a few times. The chain combines TRBV5-6 with TRBJ1-2; perhaps TRBD1 as D (6 bases). Trimming stripped 6 bases from V and 2 bases from J, with 20 bases between. The CDR3 sequence is 16 residues long. CDR1 SGHDT and CDR2 YYEEEE come from the germline V gene. The CDR3 nucleotides read TGTGCCAGCAACGGAAATCCCCCCACAGGGAACTATGGCTACACCTTC. Amino acid sequence: CASNGNPPTGNYGYTF.

The chain is built from TRBV5-6 and TRBJ2-2; D remains unclear. The CDR3 runs 15 residues. Germline loops: CDR1 SGHDT, CDR2 YYEEEE. Trimming took off 1 base at V and 1 base at J, with 8 bases between the two ends. CDR3 sequence (DNA): TGTGCCAGCAGCTTGCTGGTTGGGAACACCGGGGAGCTGTTTTTT. This sequence encodes CASSLLVGNTGELFF.

This clone was seen just once. The V call is TRBV3-1 (or the pseudogene TRBV3-2), the J call TRBJ1-5; D is uncertain. This CDR3 region has 15 residues. The germline V gene encodes CDR1 LGHDT and CDR2 YNNKEL (reference sequence). V was shortened by 4 bases and J by 0 bases, with 10 bases between the two germline ends. CDR3 DNA: TGTGCCAGCAGCCCCCGGGGAAATAGCAATCAGCCCCAGCATTTT. Amino acid sequence: CASSPRGNSNQPQHF.

Here the CDR3 DNA reads TGCGCCAGCAGCTACTCCCTAGGGACAGGGCACACCGGGGAGCTGTTTTTT. Translation: CASSYSLGTGHTGELFF. V gene TRBV4-3 combines with J gene TRBJ2-2; 9 positions agree with TRBD1. The germline V gene encodes CDR1 LGHNA and CDR2 YSLEER. This CDR3 has 17 residues. V lost 5 bases to trimming and J lost 3 bases; unmatched junction nucleotides: 10.

The rearrangement links TRBV2 to TRBJ1-3; D is ambiguous. Between the trimmed V and J ends, which lost 6 bases and 4 bases, there was a span of 4 bases. Germline assignment: CDR1 SNHLY and CDR2 FYNNEI. The CDR3 is 11 amino acids. The CDR3 region has the DNA TGTGCCAGCAGCCTCGGAAACACCATATATTTT. Encoded protein: CASSLGNTIYF.

This sequence joins TRBV5-4 and TRBJ2-6; TRBD2 matches 11 bases. V shed 6 bases and J 1 base; nucleotides not matched to a gene: 3. CDR1 and CDR2 from the germline V gene are SGHNT and YYREEE (reference sequence). The CDR3 contains 16 residues. CDR3: CASKLAGGSGANVLTF. In nucleotides, the CDR3 is TGTGCCAGCAAGCTAGCGGGGGGATCTGGGGCCAACGTCCTGACTTTC.

This rearrangement joins TRBV4-1 to TRBJ2-5, with unresolved D. V gave up 0 bases and J gave up 5 bases, with 13 bases separating them. This CDR3 has 15 residues. Looked up from germline, CDR1 is MGHRA and CDR2 is YSYEKL. For the CDR3, the DNA is TGCGCCAGCAGCCAAGAGCGTGGCCCGAGGGAGACCCAGTACTTC. Translation: CASSQERGPRETQYF.

This chain's CDR3 is CASSLSRDYYEQYF. The CDR3 DNA reads TGTGCCAGCAGCTTATCACGGGACTACTACGAGCAGTACTTC. V and J are TRBV7-2 and TRBJ2-7; 7 bases match TRBD2. The CDR3 runs to 14 residues. With 2 bases clipped from V and 3 bases from J, the junction kept 4 bases outside the gene matches. Germline CDR1 and CDR2: SGHTA and FQGNSA.

This chain connects TRBV18 to TRBJ2-5; TRBD2 might be the D (6 bases). This CDR3 comprises 14 residues. The germline V gene has CDR1 KGHSH and CDR2 LQKENI. With 6 bases removed from V and 1 base from J, the gap between germline ends came to 12 bases. CDR3 loop: CASSHLGGQETQYF. The CDR3 region has the DNA TGTGCCAGCTCCCATCTGGGGGGCCAAGAGACCCAGTACTTC.

The CDR3 nucleotides read TGTGCCAGCAGCTTAGGCCACGGTGCAGAGACCCAGTACTTC. It translates to CASSLGHGAETQYF. J is TRBJ2-5 and V is TRBV11-2; D call uncertain. Germline V gene lookup returns CDR1 SGHAT and CDR2 FQNNGV. Trimming left V 1 base short and J 4 bases short, with 10 bases between. The CDR3 has 14 residues.

The chain carries TRBV14 and TRBJ2-5; D gene ambiguous. Trimming left V 2 bases short and J 4 bases short, with 11 bases between. This CDR3 contains 14 residues. Germline V gives CDR1 SGHDN, CDR2 FVKESK. The CDR3 DNA reads TGTGCCAGCAGCCAAATTAGAGGTCCAGAGACCCAGTACTTC. Translation gives CASSQIRGPETQYF.

This chain links TRBV3-1 (or the pseudogene TRBV3-2) with TRBJ2-1; possible D gene TRBD2, 5 bases. The length of the CDR3 is 16 residues. The germline gives CDR1 LGHDT, CDR2 YNNKEL (reference sequence). Trimming cost V 0 bases and J 6 bases, with 15 bases left between them. CDR3 sequence reads: CASSQDLTRRINEQFF. CDR3 DNA sequence: TGTGCCAGCAGCCAAGATCTAACTAGAAGGATCAATGAGCAGTTCTTC.

The rearrangement uses TRBV4-3 and TRBJ2-1; 9 nucleotides align to TRBD1. CDR1 LGHNA and CDR2 YSLEER come from the germline V gene. J gave up 9 bases and V 5 bases, and 5 bases lay outside the gene matches. The CDR3 is made up of 13 amino acids. CDR3 sequence (DNA): TGCGCCAGCAGCTCGCAGACAGGGGGTGAGCAGTTCTTC. Translated, it gives CASSSQTGGEQFF.

V gene TRBV7-9 combines with J gene TRBJ2-7, with TRBD1 identical over 7 bases. The junction had 7 bases not matched to a gene; V was cut back by 1 base and J by 4 bases. The germline V gene has CDR1 SEHNR and CDR2 FQNEAQ (reference sequence). CDR3 size: 15 residues. The CDR3 loop reads CASSLEETGPYEQYF. The CDR3 region has the DNA TGTGCCAGCAGCTTAGAAGAGACAGGGCCGTACGAGCAGTACTTC. Variable domain in full (rest from reference TRBV7-9 and TRBJ2-7): DTGVSQNPRHKITKRGQNVTFRCDPISEHNRLYWYRQTLGQGPEFLTYFQNEAQLEKSRLLSDRFSAERPKGSFSTLEIQRTEQGDSAMYLCASSLEETGPYEQYFGPGTRLTVT.

This rearrangement joins TRBV6-2 or TRBV6-3 to TRBJ1-1; D gene ambiguous. Germline lookup yields CDR1 MNHEY and CDR2 SVGEGT. V shed 2 bases and J shed 0 bases, with 7 bases lying between them. The CDR3 length is 14 residues. The DNA of the CDR3 is TGTGCCAGCAGTTACGGCAGATTGAACACTGAAGCTTTCTTT. The encoded protein is CASSYGRLNTEAFF.

This clone was picked up one time. CDR3 sequence (DNA): TGTGCCAGCACGTTCAGGGCGTCCTACGAGCAGTACTTC. It encodes CASTFRASYEQYF. This chain connects TRBV2 to TRBJ2-7; D may be TRBD1 (5 bases). The CDR3 contains 13 residues. Per the germline V gene, CDR1 is SNHLY and CDR2 is FYNNEI. V was cut by 7 bases and J by 1 base, with 11 bases left in between. The full variable domain, completed using reference TRBV2 and TRBJ2-7, is EPEVTQTPSHQVTQMGQEVILRCVPISNHLYFYWYRQILGQKVEFLVSFYNNEISEKSEIFDDQFSVERPDGSNFTLKIRSTKLEDSAMYFCASTFRASYEQYFGPGTRLTVT.

The chain uses TRBV3-1 (or the pseudogene TRBV3-2) and TRBJ2-5; possible D gene TRBD2, 7 bases. The germline gives CDR1 LGHDT, CDR2 YNNKEL (reference sequence). The CDR3 spans 19 residues. Trimming took 0 bases from V and 5 from J, leaving 25 bases between them. Here the CDR3 DNA reads TGTGCCAGCAGCCAAGATAGGGGGGGGGCCTACACCCCTCGGGAGACCCAGTACTTC. Its protein is CASSQDRGGAYTPRETQYF.

The rearrangement links TRBV19 to TRBJ2-2; 7 positions agree with TRBD2. Per the germline V gene, CDR1 is LNHDA and CDR2 is SQIVND (reference sequence). V dropped 6 bases and J dropped 2; count of bases not matched to a gene: 3. This CDR3 comprises 14 residues. The CDR3 DNA follows: TGTGCCAGTAGAACGGGGGGAAACACCGGGGAGCTGTTTTTT. Encoded protein: CASRTGGNTGELFF.